The 9 T cell receptor beta chains presented below share a single source sample, sequenced in a study of PD-1 blockade in classical Hodgkin lymphoma (dated by TCRdb to 2020 to 2022). Preparation of the library involved the immunoSEQ multiplex PCR assay. TCRdb's version of the immuneACCESS table is confined to in-frame rearrangements and falls short of the full clone set. An unresolved V gene accounts for under half of the shortfall where checked; the remainder is of unknown origin. The sample table records tens of thousands of clones; around 90% of these occur just once. 4% to 6% of the sample rests with the top ten. The time point label, as the study defines it: newly diagnosed, previously untreated cHL patient sample. Input material: peripheral blood mononuclear cells (PBMCs). The source of these receptors is a human donor with classical Hodgkin lymphoma.

CDR3 sequence (DNA): TGCGCCAGCAGCTTTAGCGTCGGGACAGATACGCAGTATTTT. Residues: CASSFSVGTDTQYF. The rearrangement joins TRBV5-1 to TRBJ2-3; perhaps TRBD2 as D (5 bases). Deletions cut 2 bases from V and 3 bases from J, with 10 bases between. The germline gives CDR1 SGHRS, CDR2 YFSETQ. This CDR3 has 14 amino acids.

This clone was recorded only once. V gene TRBV28 combines with J gene TRBJ1-4; D is perhaps TRBD1 (5 bases). V gave up 8 bases and J gave up 7 bases, with 17 bases separating them. This CDR3 spans 14 amino acids. Germline V lookup: CDR1 MDHEN, CDR2 SYDVKM. DNA for the CDR3: TGTGCCAGCGCCCCCGGGGGGTCGGGTGAAAAACTGTTTTTT. Its translation is CASAPGGSGEKLFF.

A single count supports this clone. The rearrangement uses TRBV10-2 and TRBJ2-4; perhaps D is TRBD1 or TRBD2 (5 bases each). The CDR3 loop spans 16 amino acids. Germline V gene sequence: CDR1 WSHSY, CDR2 SAAADI. V was cut by 3 bases and J by 2 bases, with 14 bases left in between. The CDR3 DNA sequence: TGCGCCAGCAGTGATTTTAGGGACGGAACCAAAAACATTCAGTACTTC. This encodes CASSDFRDGTKNIQYF.

The table lists this clone with a count of one. The CDR3 sequence: CASSLGLAGSYEQYF. The CDR3 bases are TGCGCCAGCAGCTTAGGACTAGCGGGGAGCTACGAGCAGTACTTC. This chain links TRBV5-1 with TRBJ2-7, with 12 bases matching TRBD2. This CDR3 region has 15 residues. V lost 2 bases to trimming and J lost 3 bases; unmatched junction nucleotides: 3. Germline V gene lookup returns CDR1 SGHRS and CDR2 YFSETQ.

The genes are TRBV27 and TRBJ1-2, with D perhaps TRBD1 (6 bases). The V end lost 3 bases, the J end lost 4 bases, and 9 bases lay between the germline ends. The germline gives CDR1 MNHEY, CDR2 SMNVEV (reference sequence). This CDR3 spans 13 amino acids. The DNA of the CDR3 is TGTGCCAGCAGTTTGGGGGGCAGCTATGGCTACACCTTC. It specifies CASSLGGSYGYTF.

This clone appeared once. The chain joins TRBV6-6 to TRBJ1-2, with D tentatively TRBD1 (6 bases). Germline CDR1 is MNHNY and CDR2 is SVGAGI (reference sequence). The CDR3 length is 12 residues. Trimming took 4 bases from V and 11 from J, leaving 14 bases between them. CDR3 region: CASSSLEGVYTF. DNA for the CDR3: TGTGCCAGCAGTTCATTAGAGGGGGTATACACCTTC.

The chain is built from TRBV28 and TRBJ1-3, with D maybe TRBD1 (5 bases). Trimming removed 1 base at V and 0 bases at J, with 16 bases between. CDR1 MDHEN and CDR2 SYDVKM come from the germline V gene. The CDR3 runs to 18 residues. The CDR3 sequence is CASSLFGDPSYSGNTIYF. In nucleotides, the CDR3 is TGTGCCAGCAGTTTATTTGGGGACCCCAGTTACTCTGGAAACACCATATATTTT.

The V gene is TRBV14, the J gene TRBJ2-7; 7 bases align to TRBD1. V was pared by 6 bases and J by 4 bases, with 12 bases of the junction left unmatched. This CDR3 region has 15 residues. Germline V gene data show CDR1 as SGHDN and CDR2 as FVKESK. CDR3 in amino acids: CASSSPGEQGYEQYF. The DNA of the CDR3 is TGTGCCAGCAGTTCTCCCGGTGAACAGGGGTACGAGCAGTACTTC.

The V gene is TRBV10-2, the J gene TRBJ1-1; D is perhaps TRBD1 (5 bases). With 7 bases removed from V and 1 base from J, the gap between germline ends came to 13 bases. Germline V gene sequence: CDR1 WSHSY, CDR2 SAAADI. The CDR3 contains 14 residues. The CDR3 DNA sequence: TGCGCCAGCAAGGATTGGGGGGAGAACACTGAAGCTTTCTTT. Its translation is CASKDWGENTEAFF.